A selection of T cell receptor beta chains follows, all from one sample in a study of CXCR3-negative and CXCR3-positive naive CD8 T cells. One entry per CDR3 protein, without DNA, is what TCRdb gives after re-calling the 5' RACE reads. This specimen shows 50,000 to 65,000 distinct CDR3 sequences; the ten leading clones hold roughly 0.8%. Sequenced sample: naive CXCR3+ CD8+ T cells from blood. These receptors were obtained from a human donor in good health. Some clones in this sample may be carry-over from other donors' samples. CDR3s include the opening cysteine and the closing phenylalanine or tryptophan.

V: TRBV7-2; J: TRBJ2-7; CDR3: CASSLGLGSSYEQYF
V: TRBV19; J: TRBJ2-1; CDR3: CASSMTSGYYNEQFF
V: TRBV6-5; J: TRBJ2-1; CDR3: CASSYGSFLYNEQFF
V: TRBV5-1; J: TRBJ2-7; CDR3: CASSWGAGTWEQYF
V: TRBV25-1; J: TRBJ2-1; CDR3: CASSETGATYNEQFF
V: TRBV6-5; J: TRBJ1-5; CDR3: CASSPTENQPQHF
V: TRBV6-5; J: TRBJ2-6; CDR3: CASGDFQGPSRSGANVLTF
V: TRBV18; J: TRBJ2-7; CDR3: CARSLSYGQATYEQYF
V: TRBV29-1; J: TRBJ2-3; CDR3: CSVEPDTDTQYF
V: TRBV2; J: TRBJ2-7; CDR3: CASSEGLAGSYEQYF
V: TRBV21-1; J: TRBJ2-7; CDR3: CASSKEGRAAYEQYF